Below, 12 T cell receptor beta chains from the same sample are listed, as sequenced in a study of T cell changes during pregnancy in multiple sclerosis. Clones were read by immunoSEQ multiplex PCR, and TCRdb kept only the in-frame ones, dropping some. In the table there are 37,000 or so clones, about 94% of which are singletons. Source: peripheral blood, taken in the third trimester of pregnancy. The receptor source for this set is a female donor with multiple sclerosis, enrolled in a pregnancy study.

This clone has just one count. The rearrangement joins TRBV2 to TRBJ2-2; the match to TRBD2 covers 9 bases. The ends lost 6 bases at V and 2 bases at J; junction bases unmatched: 7. This CDR3 spans 16 amino acids. Germline V lookup: CDR1 SNHLY, CDR2 FYNNEI. In nucleotides, the CDR3 is TGTGCCAGCAGGGCCTCTAGCGGGATTAACACCGGGGAGCTGTTTTTT. Its protein product is CASRASSGINTGELFF.

The rearrangement links TRBV27 to TRBJ2-2, with D possibly being TRBD1 (6 bases). The CDR3 spans 15 residues. The V gene's germline CDR1 is MNHEY and CDR2 SMNVEV (reference sequence). V lost 7 bases and J 0 bases, leaving 12 bases between the germline ends. The CDR3 region has the DNA TGTGCCAGCAAAGGGACACCTACGAACACCGGGGAGCTGTTTTTT. Its protein product is CASKGTPTNTGELFF.

The table lists this clone with a count of one. The J gene is TRBJ1-1, the V gene TRBV6-1, with D possibly being TRBD1 (5 bases). Germline-derived CDR1 and CDR2 are MNHNS and SASEGT. There are 14 residues in the CDR3. V was trimmed by 6 bases and J by 2 bases, leaving 13 bases between them. In nucleotides, the CDR3 is TGTGCCAGCAGCAAGACAGCTTCCAACACTGAAGCTTTCTTT. Amino acids: CASSKTASNTEAFF.

The chain combines TRBV16 with TRBJ2-6, with 9 bases aligning to TRBD1. V lost 0 bases to trimming and J lost 4 bases; unmatched junction nucleotides: 10. The CDR3 extends over 19 amino acids. Germline V CDR1 and CDR2: KGHSY, FQNENV. The CDR3 reads CASSQSLGQGTVGANVLTF. The CDR3 nucleotides read TGTGCCAGCAGCCAATCGTTGGGACAGGGAACGGTCGGGGCCAACGTCCTGACTTTC.

The rearrangement uses TRBV9 and TRBJ2-5, with 8 bases identical to TRBD2. Losses at the gene ends were 0 bases for V and 4 bases for J; bases not matched to a gene: 8. The CDR3 totals 16 residues. The germline gives CDR1 SGDLS, CDR2 YYNGEE. The CDR3 loop is CASSVASGSLGETQYF. DNA of the CDR3: TGTGCCAGCAGCGTAGCCAGCGGGAGTCTGGGAGAGACCCAGTACTTC.

This sequence joins TRBV11-2 and TRBJ1-1, with D unresolved. The CDR3 is 15 amino acids. Germline-derived CDR1 and CDR2 are SGHAT and FQNNGV. V shed 3 bases and J shed 3 bases, with 14 bases lying between them. The DNA for the CDR3 is TGTGCCAGCAGCTTGAGTAGGCAGCGCTACACTGAAGCTTTCTTT. This encodes CASSLSRQRYTEAFF.

The V gene is TRBV5-1, the J gene TRBJ2-5, with TRBD1 matching 8 bases. The V gene end was trimmed by 3 bases and the J gene end by 4 bases; junction bases not matched to a gene: 2. The CDR3 covers 13 residues. Germline V gene sequence: CDR1 SGHRS, CDR2 YFSETQ. This chain's CDR3 is CASSSQGAETQYF. CDR3 DNA sequence: TGCGCCAGCAGCTCGCAGGGGGCAGAGACCCAGTACTTC.

This chain joins TRBV6-4 and TRBJ2-3, with 11 positions matching TRBD2. The CDR3 extends over 16 amino acids. V lost 5 bases and J lost 4; bases outside the gene matches: 8. CDR1 and CDR2 from the germline V gene are MRHNA and SNTAGT. CDR3 DNA: TGTGCCAGCAGTTCCGGTAGCGGGGGGGAACCAGATACGCAGTATTTT. This codes for CASSSGSGGEPDTQYF.

This chain joins TRBV29-1 and TRBJ2-1, with 8 bases that match TRBD2. The junction had 7 bases not matched to a gene; V was cut back by 5 bases and J by 7 bases. The CDR3 runs 13 residues. Germline V CDR1 and CDR2: SQVTM, ANQGSEA. DNA of the CDR3: TGCAGCGTTCATCTTAGCGGGATAAATGAGCAGTTCTTC. Translated, it gives CSVHLSGINEQFF.

With respect to this clone: Compared with germline, one end of the junction differs, possibly owing to a read error. The chain couples TRBV5-6 to TRBJ1-2, with 7 nucleotides matching TRBD1. Looked up from germline, CDR1 is SGHDT and CDR2 is YYEEEE. CDR3 size: 13 residues. The CDR3 coding sequence is TGTGCCAGCAGTTTGGACAGGTTACCTGGCTACACCTTC. This gives the protein CASSLDRLPGYTF. Using reference TRBV5-6 and TRBJ1-2 for the parts outside the CDR3, the full variable domain is DAGVTQSPTHLIKTRGQQVTLRCSPKSGHDTVSWYQQALGQGPQFIFQYYEEEERQRGNFPDRFSGHQFPNYSSELNVNALLLGDSALYLCASSLDRLPGYTFGSGTRLTVV.

This clone was observed a single time. This rearrangement joins TRBV4-1 to TRBJ2-2; D not certain. The V and J ends lost 4 bases and 0 bases respectively, with 6 bases between them. Germline V gives CDR1 MGHRA, CDR2 YSYEKL. This CDR3 is built from 14 residues. The CDR3 DNA reads TGCGCCAGCAGCCCCCCAACGAACACCGGGGAGCTGTTTTTT. This gives the protein CASSPPTNTGELFF.

V gene TRBV7-2 combines with J gene TRBJ2-7, with TRBD1 matching over 8 bases. The CDR3 sequence is 15 residues long. Losses at the gene ends were 6 bases for V and 3 bases for J; bases not matched to a gene: 10. Germline V gene lookup returns CDR1 SGHTA and CDR2 FQGNSA. The CDR3 is CASSNNGQGGYEQYF. In DNA, the CDR3 is TGTGCCAGCAGTAACAACGGACAGGGAGGCTACGAGCAGTACTTC.